The 30 T cell receptor beta chains listed next were all sequenced from one sample in a study of T-cell memory formation after mild COVID-19. TCRdb analysed the 5' RACE reads with MiXCR anew, one entry per CDR3 protein. There are a few hundred thousand distinct CDR3 sequences in the sample; 13% to 15% occur only once, and about 20% lies in the top ten. The sample consisted of PBMCs or a T cell subset sorted from them (not recorded which). These receptors were taken from a man younger than 35 who had mild COVID-19 (a few samples of this study predate the infection). Cell type and time point are not known.

This clonotype has more than one count but fewer than ten. This rearrangement joins TRBV6-5 to TRBJ1-2, with 9 bases that match TRBD1. J was trimmed by 10 bases and V by 2 bases; bases with no gene match: 8. This CDR3 contains 14 residues. Germline CDR1 is MNHEY and CDR2 is SVGAGI. CDR3 coding DNA: TGTGCCAGCAGTTACGGGACAGGGATCCCGGTCTACACCTTC. Protein product: CASSYGTGIPVYTF.

The chain links TRBV2 to TRBJ2-5; D not resolved. V shed 4 bases and J shed 1 base, with 4 bases lying between them. The CDR3 is 12 amino acids. Germline V gives CDR1 SNHLY, CDR2 FYNNEI. The CDR3 DNA follows: TGTGCCAGCAGTGGGCTCCAAGAGACCCAGTACTTC. Translation gives CASSGLQETQYF.

This sequence joins TRBV25-1 and TRBJ1-2, with D hard to call. The CDR3 is 15 amino acids. V was cut by 3 bases and J by 5 bases, with 16 bases left in between. Germline CDR1 MGHDK, CDR2 SYGVNS. CDR3 loop: CASSDRAQHIYGYTF. Here the CDR3 DNA reads TGTGCCAGCAGTGATCGGGCACAACATATTTATGGCTACACCTTC.

J is TRBJ2-1 and V is TRBV6-6; D possibly corresponds to TRBD2 (6 bases). This CDR3 is built from 14 residues. Trimming left V 11 bases short and J 1 base short, with 15 bases between. Germline V gives CDR1 MNHNY, CDR2 SVGAGI (reference sequence). CDR3 residues: CAARGLQSYNEQFF. Here the CDR3 DNA reads TGTGCCGCAAGGGGACTTCAATCCTACAATGAGCAGTTCTTC.

This clonotype occurred a few times. The chain is built from TRBV21-1 and TRBJ2-2; the table calls TRBD2, which could not be checked here. TRBV21-1 is labeled a pseudogene. There are 16 residues in the CDR3. DNA for the CDR3: TGTGCCAGCAGCATACTAGCGAGTGGCGGCACCGGGGAGCTGTTTTTT. Translated: CASSILASGGTGELFF.

CDR3 nucleotide sequence: TGTGCCAGCAGCTCTTTCGCAAGGGGCCCCTCGATCGAGCAGTTCTTC. Its protein is CASSSFARGPSIEQFF. The chain joins TRBV7-3 to TRBJ2-1, with D possibly matching TRBD1 (5 bases). The V gene's germline CDR1 is SGHTA and CDR2 FQGTGA. The CDR3 totals 16 residues. The V end lost 4 bases, the J end lost 10 bases, and 23 bases lay between the germline ends. Looking up the rest from reference TRBV7-3 and TRBJ2-1 gives the full variable domain: GAGVSQTPSNKVTEKGKYVELRCDPISGHTALYWYRQSLGQGPEFLIYFQGTGAADDSGLPNDRFFAVRPEGSVSTLKIQRTERGDSAVYLCASSSFARGPSIEQFFGPGTRLTVL.

The chain employs TRBV12-3 or TRBV12-4 and TRBJ1-4; 8 nucleotides agree with TRBD1. J was trimmed by 4 bases and V by 3 bases; bases with no gene match: 10. The CDR3 totals 17 residues. CDR3 region: CASSFGGQGAHNEKLFF. Here the CDR3 DNA reads TGTGCCAGCAGTTTCGGGGGGCAGGGGGCCCATAATGAAAAACTGTTTTTT.

The genes are TRBV7-2 and TRBJ2-1; D not certain. The germline V gene has CDR1 SGHTA and CDR2 FQGNSA. This CDR3 has 11 amino acids. The germline V and J ends were trimmed by 5 bases and 9 bases, with 8 bases remaining between them. CDR3 loop: CASSAWAEQFF. The CDR3 nucleotides read TGTGCCAGCAGCGCTTGGGCTGAGCAGTTCTTC.

This clonotype turned up a few times. The J gene is TRBJ2-3, the V gene TRBV14; either TRBD1 or TRBD2 may fit D (5 bases each). Per the germline V gene, CDR1 is SGHDN and CDR2 is FVKESK. The CDR3 totals 15 residues. V lost 4 bases, J lost 2 bases, and 13 bases lay in between. The chain's CDR3 is CASSPQWGTTDTQYF. CDR3 bases: TGTGCCAGCAGCCCGCAGTGGGGGACCACAGATACGCAGTATTTT.

The rearrangement links TRBV4-3 to TRBJ2-7, with a tentative D call TRBD2 (5 bases). The V gene's germline CDR1 is LGHNA and CDR2 YSLEER. V lost 0 bases and J lost 2, with 11 bases in between. This CDR3 contains 15 residues. The CDR3 DNA reads TGCGCCAGCAGCCAAGACTGGGCGGGCCCCTACGAGCAGTACGTC. Translation gives CASSQDWAGPYEQYV.

This chain joins TRBV9 and TRBJ1-5; weak D call: TRBD1 (6 bases). Trimming removed 6 bases from V and 3 bases from J, with 16 bases in between. The CDR3 covers 15 residues. Germline V gene sequence: CDR1 SGDLS, CDR2 YYNGEE. The CDR3, as DNA: TGTGCCAGCAACGCCCAGGGGTTGTACAATCAGCCCCAGCATTTT. Its protein product is CASNAQGLYNQPQHF.

The V gene is TRBV5-5, the J gene TRBJ2-1; D ambiguous. Germline values: CDR1 SGHKS, CDR2 YYEKEE (reference sequence). CDR3 length: 14 residues. The germline V and J ends were trimmed by 4 bases and 9 bases, with 17 bases remaining between them. Here the CDR3 reads CASSPPPVLSEQFF. In DNA, the CDR3 is TGTGCCAGCAGCCCGCCCCCTGTACTCAGTGAGCAGTTCTTC.

The V gene is TRBV7-3, the J gene TRBJ1-3; D gene unclear. V gave up 5 bases and J gave up 4 bases, with 12 bases separating them. The CDR3 covers 14 residues. Germline V lookup: CDR1 SGHTA, CDR2 FQGTGA. The CDR3 DNA reads as TGTGCCAGCAGCACGGGTGTCGGGGGAAACACCATATATTTT. It translates to CASSTGVGGNTIYF.

This clonotype turned up a few times. This sequence joins TRBV5-1 and TRBJ1-1; a weak D match, TRBD1 (6 bases). V gave up 4 bases and J gave up 5 bases, with 18 bases separating them. The CDR3 totals 15 residues. Per germline, CDR1 SGHRS and CDR2 YFSETQ. CDR3: CASSPAGRGGTEAFF. CDR3 nucleotides: TGCGCCAGCAGCCCCGCCGGCAGGGGAGGAACTGAAGCTTTCTTT.

At least ten counts were recorded for this clonotype. The chain carries TRBV4-2 and TRBJ2-1, with 7 bases that match TRBD1. CDR3 length: 17 residues. Losses at the gene ends were 5 bases for V and 0 bases for J; bases not matched to a gene: 10. CDR1 and CDR2 from the germline V gene are LGHNA and YNFKEQ. CDR3 in amino acids: CASSEGASWSSYNEQFF. The CDR3 region has the DNA TGTGCCAGCAGCGAGGGGGCTTCTTGGAGCTCCTACAATGAGCAGTTCTTC.

This clonotype was recorded a few times. This CDR3 reads CASSLARIYNEQFF. The CDR3 region has the DNA TGTGCCAGCAGCTTAGCGCGGATTTACAATGAGCAGTTCTTC. The V and J genes are TRBV7-9 and TRBJ2-1, with D unclear. The CDR3 covers 14 residues. V lost 0 bases and J lost 4, with 7 bases in between. CDR1 and CDR2 from the germline V gene are SEHNR and FQNEAQ (reference sequence).

CDR3 residues: CSASAVRSYNEQFF. CDR3 nucleotides: TGCAGTGCTAGTGCCGTTCGATCCTACAATGAGCAGTTCTTC. J is TRBJ2-1 and V is TRBV20-1; D is uncertain. The length of the CDR3 is 14 residues. Germline V gene data show CDR1 as DFQATT and CDR2 as SNEGSKA (reference sequence). Between the trimmed V and J ends, which lost 3 bases and 1 base, there was a span of 10 bases.

This clonotype was counted only a few times. The V and J genes are TRBV3-1 and TRBJ2-3, with a weak D call TRBD2 (6 bases). The CDR3 length is 16 residues. Trimming shortened V by 0 bases and J by 6 bases, and 16 bases separated the two germline ends. Germline CDR1 is LGHDT and CDR2 is YNNKEL (reference sequence). Here the CDR3 reads CASSQEHTSFTDTQYF. CDR3 DNA sequence: TGTGCCAGCAGCCAAGAACATACTAGCTTTACGGATACGCAGTATTTT.

V and J are TRBV2 and TRBJ1-1, with D perhaps matching TRBD1 (5 bases). The CDR3 is 13 residues long. The V gene's germline CDR1 is SNHLY and CDR2 FYNNEI. The germline V and J ends were trimmed by 8 bases and 0 bases, with 10 bases remaining between them. Here the CDR3 reads CASPTGMNTEAFF. CDR3 DNA sequence: TGTGCCAGCCCAACAGGCATGAACACTGAAGCTTTCTTT.

The chain carries TRBV5-1 and TRBJ2-7; no definite D call. Germline CDR1 SGHRS, CDR2 YFSETQ. The CDR3 has 14 amino acids. The V and J ends lost 0 bases and 0 bases respectively, with 7 bases between them. CDR3 sequence reads: CASSLETASYEQYF. DNA for the CDR3: TGCGCCAGCAGCTTGGAGACTGCCTCCTACGAGCAGTACTTC.

The genes are TRBV30 and TRBJ2-3; 8 bases are shared with TRBD2. The germline V gene encodes CDR1 GTSNPN and CDR2 SVGIG (reference sequence). CDR3 length: 16 residues. V lost 4 bases, J lost 2 bases, and 11 bases stayed unmatched. The CDR3 loop is CAWTRKTSDYTDTQYF. The DNA for the CDR3 is TGTGCCTGGACCCGAAAGACTAGCGACTACACAGATACGCAGTATTTT. The whole variable domain, filled in from reference TRBV30 and TRBJ2-3, reads SQTIHQWPATLVQPVGSPLSLECTVEGTSNPNLYWYRQAAGRGLQLLFYSVGIGQISSEVPQNLSASRPQDRQFILSSKKLLLSDSGFYLCAWTRKTSDYTDTQYFGPGTRLTVL.

This chain links TRBV18 with TRBJ2-1, with 8 bases aligning to TRBD1. This CDR3 region has 13 residues. The germline V gene encodes CDR1 KGHSH and CDR2 LQKENI. Trimming at V came to 6 bases and at J to 9 bases, leaving 7 bases not matched to a gene. CDR3 region: CASSPGQGGEQFF. The CDR3 nucleotides are TGTGCCAGCTCTCCTGGACAGGGAGGTGAGCAGTTCTTC. Full variable domain (outside the CDR3, taken from reference TRBV18 and TRBJ2-1): NAGVMQNPRHLVRRRGQEARLRCSPMKGHSHVYWYRQLPEEGLKFMVYLQKENIIDESGMPKERFSAEFPKEGPSILRIQQVVRGDSAAYFCASSPGQGGEQFFGPGTRLTVL.

The sample holds a few counts of this clonotype. The J gene is TRBJ2-7, the V gene TRBV7-8, with D possibly being TRBD2 (6 bases). The CDR3 runs 15 residues. Germline lookup yields CDR1 SGHVS and CDR2 FQNEAQ. V lost 1 base to trimming and J lost 3 bases, with 13 bases between them. CDR3 amino acids: CASSLEAGPLYEQYF. The CDR3 DNA follows: TGTGCCAGCAGCTTAGAGGCGGGACCGCTCTACGAGCAGTACTTC.

This clonotype was seen a few times. CDR3 amino acids: CASSQAGTGVYEQYV. Here the CDR3 DNA reads TGCGCCAGCAGCCAAGCAGGGACAGGGGTCTACGAGCAGTACGTC. The chain uses TRBV4-1 and TRBJ2-7; 10 bases are a match to TRBD1. CDR3 length: 15 amino acids. Germline V gene data show CDR1 as MGHRA and CDR2 as YSYEKL. The junction had 3 bases not matched to a gene; V was cut back by 1 base and J by 3 bases.

V usage is TRBV27 and J usage is TRBJ2-7; the D call may be TRBD1 or TRBD2 (5 bases each). The germline V gene has CDR1 MNHEY and CDR2 SMNVEV (reference sequence). Between the trimmed V and J ends, which lost 1 base and 2 bases, there was a span of 12 bases. The CDR3 has 15 residues. The CDR3 DNA reads as TGTGCCAGCAGTTTATATGGGACGGGTACCTACGAGCAGTACGTC. Amino acids: CASSLYGTGTYEQYV.

This chain connects TRBV7-9 to TRBJ1-4, with 7 bases aligning to TRBD1. The CDR3 contains 14 residues. The germline CDR1 and CDR2 sequences are SEHNR and FQNEAQ (reference sequence). V shed 5 bases and J 6 bases; nucleotides not matched to a gene: 6. The CDR3 is CASSPGGTDEKLFF. The DNA for the CDR3 is TGTGCCAGCAGCCCAGGTGGGACAGATGAAAAACTGTTTTTT.

The table lists this clonotype with many counts. The chain combines TRBV4-1 with TRBJ2-7; TRBD2 agrees at 15 bases. The CDR3 length is 17 residues. Per the germline V gene, CDR1 is MGHRA and CDR2 is YSYEKL. V lost 3 bases to trimming and J lost 3 bases; unmatched junction nucleotides: 6. The CDR3 DNA is TGCGCCAGCAGCCACACCCCGGGACTAGCGGGGGGCTACGAGCAGTACTTC. This encodes CASSHTPGLAGGYEQYF.

There are a few counts of this clonotype. The V and J genes are TRBV7-3 and TRBJ2-1, with D maybe TRBD2 (7 bases). The V and J ends lost 5 bases and 8 bases respectively, with 19 bases between them. This CDR3 is 15 amino acids long. Germline V gene sequence: CDR1 SGHTA, CDR2 FQGTGA. DNA for the CDR3: TGTGCCAGCAGCCTCCGGGGGGCCAGCGGAGATGAGCAGTTCTTC. It encodes CASSLRGASGDEQFF.

This clonotype was detected only a few times. The chain is built from TRBV9 and TRBJ1-4, with TRBD1 matching over 7 bases. Germline V gene lookup returns CDR1 SGDLS and CDR2 YYNGEE. V shed 4 bases, J shed 3 bases, and the junction held 6 bases outside the gene matches. This CDR3 has 15 amino acids. The CDR3 here is CASSTGVTANEKLFF. Written as DNA, the CDR3 is TGTGCCAGCAGCACAGGGGTGACAGCTAATGAAAAACTGTTTTTT.

The chain uses TRBV2 and TRBJ2-4, with D possibly matching TRBD2 (5 bases). The CDR3 consists of 14 residues. Germline V CDR1 and CDR2: SNHLY, FYNNEI. Trimming left V 7 bases short and J 1 base short, with 11 bases between. DNA for the CDR3: TGTGCCAGCATGGCTAGCCAGGCCAAAAACATTCAGTACTTC. Translation gives CASMASQAKNIQYF. The variable domain in full, with the rest retrieved from reference TRBV2 and TRBJ2-4, is EPEVTQTPSHQVTQMGQEVILRCVPISNHLYFYWYRQILGQKVEFLVSFYNNEISEKSEIFDDQFSVERPDGSNFTLKIRSTKLEDSAMYFCASMASQAKNIQYFGAGTRLSVL.